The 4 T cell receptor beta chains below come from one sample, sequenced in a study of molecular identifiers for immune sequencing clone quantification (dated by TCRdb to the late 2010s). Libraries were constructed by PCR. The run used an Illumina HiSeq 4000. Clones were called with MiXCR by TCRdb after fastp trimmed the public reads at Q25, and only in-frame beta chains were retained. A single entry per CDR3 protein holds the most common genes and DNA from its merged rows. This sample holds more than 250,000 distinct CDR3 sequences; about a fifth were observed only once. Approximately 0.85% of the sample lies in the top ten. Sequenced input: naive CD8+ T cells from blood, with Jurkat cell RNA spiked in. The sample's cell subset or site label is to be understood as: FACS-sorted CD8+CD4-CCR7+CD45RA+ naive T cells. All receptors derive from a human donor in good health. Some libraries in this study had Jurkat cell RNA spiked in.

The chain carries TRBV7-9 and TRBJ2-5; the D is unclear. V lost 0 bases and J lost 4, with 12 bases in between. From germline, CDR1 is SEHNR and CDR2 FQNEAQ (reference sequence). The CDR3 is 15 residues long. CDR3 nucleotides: TGTGCCAGCAGCTTAGCAGACCCAGGTTTAGAGACCCAGTACTTC. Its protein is CASSLADPGLETQYF.

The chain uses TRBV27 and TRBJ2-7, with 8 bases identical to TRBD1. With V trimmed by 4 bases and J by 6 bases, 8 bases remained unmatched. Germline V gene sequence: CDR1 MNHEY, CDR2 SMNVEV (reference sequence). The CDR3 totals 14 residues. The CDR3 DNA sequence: TGTGCCAGCAGTTCTTGGCAGGGGGCGGGCGAGCAGTACTTC. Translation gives CASSSWQGAGEQYF.

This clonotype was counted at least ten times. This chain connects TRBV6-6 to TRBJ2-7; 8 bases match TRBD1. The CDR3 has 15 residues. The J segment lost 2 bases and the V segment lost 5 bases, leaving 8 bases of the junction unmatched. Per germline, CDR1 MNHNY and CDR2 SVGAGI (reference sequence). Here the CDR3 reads CASSTDREFPYEQYF. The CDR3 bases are TGTGCCAGCAGTACGGACAGGGAGTTCCCCTACGAGCAGTACTTC.

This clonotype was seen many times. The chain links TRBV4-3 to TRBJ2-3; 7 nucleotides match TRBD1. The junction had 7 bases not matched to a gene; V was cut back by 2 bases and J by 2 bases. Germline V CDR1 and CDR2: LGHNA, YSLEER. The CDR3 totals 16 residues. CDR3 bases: TGCGCCAGCAGCCAATTTAGGGGGCTGGCCACAGATACGCAGTATTTT. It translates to CASSQFRGLATDTQYF.